This TCR beta chain appears in the sequencing data of a study of blood T cell repertoires in COVID-19. Study context: Samples representing acute and convalescent COVID-19 were sourced from the United States, Italy and Spain.

The V gene's germline CDR1 is LGHDT and CDR2 YNNKEL (reference sequence). J lost 9 bases, V lost 4 bases, and 5 bases had no gene match. The CDR3 sequence is 12 residues long. The authors' processing: Reference gene primer amplification gave nucleated cell count estimates. Clones were read by immunoSEQ multiplex PCR, and TCRdb kept only the in-frame ones, dropping some. From that table come the V and J calls and clone size; the DNA was used to work out D and trimming. The sample comprises some 150,000 clones, about 85% of which are singletons, and 2% to 3% rests with the top ten. Specimen: peripheral blood. The chain carries TRBV3-1 (or the pseudogene TRBV3-2) and TRBJ1-1; TRBD1 matches 7 bases. This receptor was obtained from a woman between 70 and 85 years old with acute or convalescent COVID-19. CDR3 sequence reads: CASSLHRGQAFF. The CDR3 DNA is TGTGCCAGCAGCCTCCACAGGGGCCAAGCTTTCTTT.